These 25 T cell receptor beta chains originate from one sample sequenced in a study of metastatic and nonmetastatic thyroid tumors. TCRdb re-called the PCR reads through MiXCR. Of roughly 30,000 clones listed, 17% are singletons. Each patient went into thyroid surgery without having received any treatment. Sequencing was performed on blood. All receptors come from a female donor with papillary thyroid cancer or a benign thyroid nodule (not recorded which). Some clones in this sample may be carry-over from other donors' samples.

This clone has a count of ten or more. The rearrangement joins TRBV20-1 to TRBJ2-3; 11 bases line up with TRBD2. This CDR3 is built from 18 residues. Germline values: CDR1 DFQATT, CDR2 SNEGSKA (reference sequence). V was pared by 0 bases and J by 2 bases, with 10 bases of the junction left unmatched. The CDR3 nucleotides are TGCAGTGCTAGAGATCCAATGGCTAGCGGGAGGTCCACAGATACGCAGTATTTT. Protein: CSARDPMASGRSTDTQYF.

Details on this clone: Possible read error: a much larger clone is one base away. Other DNA sequences within the sample encode an identical CDR3. As DNA, the CDR3 is TGTGCCAGCAGCACGGGGCAGGGTAACGAGCAGTACTTC. This sequence encodes CASSTGQGNEQYF. This chain connects TRBV9 to TRBJ2-7; D may be TRBD1 or TRBD2 (5 bases each). The germline gives CDR1 SGDLS, CDR2 YYNGEE. Trimming pared 4 bases from V and 5 bases from J, leaving 13 bases between. CDR3 length: 13 residues.

This clone was seen a handful of times. The chain carries TRBV6-1 and TRBJ2-7; D may match TRBD1 or TRBD2 (5 bases each). Trimming removed 5 bases from V and 1 base from J, with 12 bases in between. The CDR3 length is 14 residues. Germline values: CDR1 MNHNS, CDR2 SASEGT. DNA of the CDR3: TGTGCCAGCAGTACATGGGACGGATCCTACGAGCAGTACTTC. Translating gives CASSTWDGSYEQYF.

The V and J genes are TRBV5-1 and TRBJ2-5; either TRBD1 or TRBD2 may fit D (6 bases each). V was cut by 0 bases and J by 4 bases, with 7 bases left in between. Per germline, CDR1 SGHRS and CDR2 YFSETQ. The CDR3 contains 13 residues. The CDR3 loop is CASSLGGAETQYF. CDR3 sequence (DNA): TGCGCCAGCAGCTTGGGGGGGGCAGAGACCCAGTACTTC.

This clone was observed at least ten times. The V gene is TRBV20-1, the J gene TRBJ2-4, with a possible D match to TRBD2 (5 bases). V was shortened by 6 bases and J by 6 bases, with 9 bases between the two germline ends. This CDR3 region has 11 residues. Per the germline V gene, CDR1 is DFQATT and CDR2 is SNEGSKA (reference sequence). The CDR3 DNA reads TGCAGTGCGGAGGAGAGAAACATTCAGTACTTC. Amino acid sequence: CSAEERNIQYF.

On this clone: One end of the junction fails to match germline, which may point to a read error. CDR3 loop: CASTAWAGTYKQYF. DNA for the CDR3: TGTGCCAGCACCGCCTGGGCAGGGACCTACAAGCAGTACTTC. V is TRBV6-1 and J is TRBJ2-7; D is perhaps TRBD1 or TRBD2 (5 bases each). CDR3 length equals 14 residues. The germline gives CDR1 MNHNS, CDR2 SASEGT.

This clone was found a few times. This chain joins TRBV10-3 and TRBJ1-5; D is possibly TRBD1 (5 bases). The V and J ends lost 8 bases and 0 bases respectively, with 11 bases between them. The germline V gene encodes CDR1 ENHRY and CDR2 SYGVKD. The CDR3 is made up of 14 amino acids. This chain's CDR3 is CAIGTGDSNQPQHF. The CDR3 bases are TGTGCCATCGGGACCGGTGATAGCAATCAGCCCCAGCATTTT.

In this sample, this clone turned up many times. The sample has other DNA sequences that encode this CDR3 too. The V and J genes are TRBV7-9 and TRBJ1-1; D remains ambiguous. CDR1 and CDR2 from the germline V gene are SEHNR and FQNEAQ (reference sequence). The CDR3 is 12 amino acids. V lost 8 bases and J 5 bases, leaving 12 bases between the germline ends. The CDR3 bases are TGTGCCAGCGGACTGATGGGGACTGAAGCTTTCTTT. Amino acid sequence: CASGLMGTEAFF.

The chain recombines TRBV11-1 with TRBJ2-1; 8 bases align to TRBD2. CDR1 SGHAT and CDR2 FQDESV come from the germline V gene (reference sequence). This CDR3 has 17 residues. The junction had 10 bases not matched to a gene; V was cut back by 5 bases and J by 1 base. The DNA of the CDR3 is TGTGCCAGCAGCCCTCTGGGAGGCGGGGGGTCCTACAATGAGCAGTTCTTC. This gives the protein CASSPLGGGGSYNEQFF.

This clone was picked up many times. The J gene is TRBJ2-3, the V gene TRBV18; D is ambiguous. Germline V gives CDR1 KGHSH, CDR2 LQKENI. With 3 bases removed from V and 6 bases from J, the gap between germline ends came to 10 bases. The CDR3 sequence is 13 residues long. DNA of the CDR3: TGTGCCAGCTCACCGGACCCAAGTGATACGCAGTATTTT. Residues: CASSPDPSDTQYF.

About this clone: Mismatch with germline at one junction end may stem from a read error. V usage is TRBV12-3 or TRBV12-4 and J usage is TRBJ1-1; D is perhaps TRBD1 (5 bases). This CDR3 spans 13 amino acids. As DNA, the CDR3 is TGTTCCAGCAGTTTTGGGGGGACCCTTGAAGCTTTCTTT. As protein: CSSSFGGTLEAFF.

As to this clone: This may come from a read error, since a much larger clone is one base off. The chain carries TRBV4-1 and TRBJ1-3, with D perhaps matching TRBD1 (6 bases). Germline values: CDR1 MGHRA, CDR2 YSYEKL. This CDR3 comprises 13 residues. The CDR3 coding sequence is TGCGCCAGCAGCCAGACCAGGGGAAACACCATGTATTTT. It codes for CASSQTRGNTMYF.

There are many counts of this clone. This chain joins TRBV11-2 and TRBJ2-7; D is undetermined. The CDR3 is made up of 15 amino acids. CDR1 is SGHAT and CDR2 is FQNNGV in the germline V gene. V was clipped by 5 bases and J by 3 bases, with 17 bases between them. The CDR3 nucleotides are TGTGCCAGCAGCCCCACGGCCGGACCACACTACGAGCAGTACTTC. Its translation is CASSPTAGPHYEQYF.

This clone was seen repeatedly, ten times or more. V and J are TRBV15 and TRBJ2-1, with TRBD2 matching over 12 bases. From germline, CDR1 is LNHNV and CDR2 YYDKDF (reference sequence). The length of the CDR3 is 16 residues. J gave up 3 bases and V 9 bases, and 9 bases lay outside the gene matches. CDR3 nucleotide sequence: TGTGCCACGGCCAGACGGACTAGCGGGAACTACAATGAGCAGTTCTTC. Protein sequence: CATARRTSGNYNEQFF.

This clone has a count of ten or more. Within the sample, other DNA sequences also encode this same CDR3. The CDR3 here is CSVESETQYF. The CDR3 DNA is TGCAGCGTTGAATCCGAGACCCAGTACTTC. This chain joins TRBV29-1 and TRBJ2-5, with D uncertain. V was clipped by 2 bases and J by 5 bases, with 3 bases between them. The CDR3 loop spans 10 amino acids. From germline, CDR1 is SQVTM and CDR2 ANQGSEA.

Notes on this clone: An end of the junction does not agree with germline; a read error may underlie this. The CDR3 reads CASQTVKTGELFF. The CDR3 region has the DNA TGTGCCAGCCAGACAGTGAAAACCGGAGAGCTGTTTTTT. This sequence joins TRBV6-1 and TRBJ2-2; tentative D call: TRBD1 (5 bases). The length of the CDR3 is 13 residues. Germline-derived CDR1 and CDR2 are MNHNS and SASEGT.

Turning to this clone: Possible read error: a much larger clone is one base away. Other DNA sequences within the sample encode an identical CDR3. The chain recombines TRBV11-1 with TRBJ2-3; possibly TRBD1 for D (6 bases). Germline-derived CDR1 and CDR2 are SGHAT and FQDESV (reference sequence). This CDR3 is 16 amino acids long. CDR3 nucleotides: TGTGCCAGCAGCTCCCCAGGGCAGGGGCGCACAGATACACAGTATTTT. It specifies CASSSPGQGRTDTQYF.

This clone was counted only a few times. This sequence joins TRBV24-1 and TRBJ1-1; D remains unclear. Trimming pared 5 bases from V and 1 base from J, leaving 7 bases between. CDR1 and CDR2 from the germline V gene are KGHDR and SFDVKD. This CDR3 has 13 residues. Written as DNA, the CDR3 is TGTGCCACCAGTGGGAGTACGAACACTGAAGCTTTCTTT. Translation: CATSGSTNTEAFF.

The V gene is TRBV20-1, the J gene TRBJ1-5; 9 positions agree with TRBD1. V gave up 5 bases and J gave up 7 bases; unmatched junction bases: 15. Germline CDR1 is DFQATT and CDR2 is SNEGSKA (reference sequence). This CDR3 has 16 amino acids. The CDR3 spells CSAESTGTGLGQPQHF. CDR3 bases: TGCAGTGCTGAATCCACCGGGACAGGGCTAGGGCAGCCCCAGCATTTT.

The rearrangement uses TRBV20-1 and TRBJ2-7, with TRBD1 matching over 8 bases. V lost 3 bases, J lost 5 bases, and 9 bases stayed unmatched. CDR1 DFQATT and CDR2 SNEGSKA come from the germline V gene (reference sequence). This CDR3 has 14 amino acids. This CDR3 reads CSASIQGAMDEQYF. The CDR3 DNA reads TGCAGTGCTAGCATCCAGGGGGCTATGGACGAGCAGTACTTC.

This clone was seen ten or more times. The chain recombines TRBV19 with TRBJ1-1; D is ambiguous. The germline V gene encodes CDR1 LNHDA and CDR2 SQIVND (reference sequence). The CDR3 loop spans 11 amino acids. With 7 bases removed from V and 7 bases from J, the gap between germline ends came to 10 bases. CDR3 protein: CASNNGLEAFF. As DNA, the CDR3 is TGTGCCAGTAATAACGGACTTGAAGCTTTCTTT. The full variable domain, rest sourced from reference TRBV19 and TRBJ1-1, is DGGITQSPKYLFRKEGQNVTLSCEQNLNHDAMYWYRQDPGQGLRLIYYSQIVNDFQKGDIAEGYSVSREKKESFPLTVTSAQKNPTAFYLCASNNGLEAFFGQGTRLTVV.

This clone appeared many times. The V call is TRBV10-2, the J call TRBJ2-7, with D perhaps matching TRBD2 (6 bases). Germline CDR1 WSHSY, CDR2 SAAADI. The CDR3 spans 18 residues. Trimming stripped 5 bases from V and 1 base from J, with 24 bases between. In DNA, the CDR3 is TGCGCCAGCAGTCAAAGGATGACGGGAGTTATTAGGTCCTACGAGCAGTACTTC. Translating gives CASSQRMTGVIRSYEQYF.

V is TRBV7-9 and J is TRBJ1-3; D perhaps matches TRBD1 (5 bases). V was trimmed by 5 bases and J by 3 bases, leaving 14 bases between them. The CDR3 loop spans 15 amino acids. Germline CDR1 reads SEHNR; CDR2 reads FQNEAQ (reference sequence). The CDR3 DNA reads TGTGCCAGCAGCAAGAAAGGGACGTATGGAAACACCATATATTTT. It encodes CASSKKGTYGNTIYF.

This clone was observed a few times. The genes are TRBV19 and TRBJ2-3; the match to TRBD1 covers 7 bases. CDR1 is LNHDA and CDR2 is SQIVND in the germline V gene (reference sequence). V trimming: 1 base; J trimming: 7 bases; junction bases outside the gene matches: 8. The CDR3 is 15 residues long. For the CDR3, the DNA is TGTGCCAGTAGTATAGCAGGGGGTATCTCAAATACGCAGTATTTT. Translated, it gives CASSIAGGISNTQYF.

Regarding this clone: This may be a read error, as it is one base from a much larger clone. The chain is built from TRBV3-1 and TRBJ2-3; the match to TRBD2 covers 9 bases. This CDR3 spans 15 amino acids. Trimming at V came to 0 bases and at J to 14 bases, leaving 12 bases not matched to a gene. The germline V gene has CDR1 LGHDT and CDR2 YNNKEL (reference sequence). The CDR3 DNA follows: TGTGCCAGCAGCCAAGAAAGTAGCGGGAGAATTAGTGGGTATTTT. Protein: CASSQESSGRISGYF.